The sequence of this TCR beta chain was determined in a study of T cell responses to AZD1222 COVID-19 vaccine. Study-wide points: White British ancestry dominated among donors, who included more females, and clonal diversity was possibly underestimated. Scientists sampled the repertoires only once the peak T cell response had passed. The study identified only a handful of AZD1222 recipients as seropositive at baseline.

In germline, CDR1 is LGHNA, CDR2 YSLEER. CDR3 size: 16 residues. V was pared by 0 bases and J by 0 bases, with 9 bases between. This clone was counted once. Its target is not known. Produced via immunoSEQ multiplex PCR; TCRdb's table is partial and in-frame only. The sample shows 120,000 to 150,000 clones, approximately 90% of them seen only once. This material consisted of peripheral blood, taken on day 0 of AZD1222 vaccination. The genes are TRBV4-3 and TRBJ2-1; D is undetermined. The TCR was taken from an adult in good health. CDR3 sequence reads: CASSQDVYGSYNEQFF. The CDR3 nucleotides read TGCGCCAGCAGCCAAGATGTTTACGGCTCCTACAATGAGCAGTTCTTC.